The 10 T cell receptor beta chains listed next were all sequenced from one sample in a study of PD-1 blockade in classical Hodgkin lymphoma. Time point defined: cycle 4 day 1 (C4D1), after about 6 weeks of nivolumab. Brentuximab vedotin exposure varied among the patients, all of whom had relapsed after autologous stem cell transplantation. Using immunoSEQ multiplex PCR, the repertoire was profiled, and TCRdb retains in-frame clones only, with some absent. The sample has roughly 86,000 clones, 83% seen once; the top ten hold around 15%. Sequencing was performed on peripheral blood mononuclear cells (PBMCs), taken before the fourth cycle of nivolumab. These receptors were collected from a human donor with classical Hodgkin lymphoma.

The V call is TRBV5-4, the J call TRBJ2-3, with 7 bases that match TRBD1. Per germline, CDR1 SGHNT and CDR2 YYREEE (reference sequence). V gave up 1 base and J gave up 0 bases; unmatched junction bases: 5. This CDR3 spans 16 amino acids. The CDR3 DNA sequence: TGTGCCAGCAGCTTGTATAGGGACAGCAGCACAGATACGCAGTATTTT. Its translation: CASSLYRDSSTDTQYF. The full variable domain, completed using reference TRBV5-4 and TRBJ2-3, is ETGVTQSPTHLIKTRGQQVTLRCSSQSGHNTVSWYQQALGQGPQFIFQYYREEENGRGNFPPRFSGLQFPNYSSELNVNALELDDSALYLCASSLYRDSSTDTQYFGPGTRLTVL.

This clone was counted a few times. V usage is TRBV5-1 and J usage is TRBJ2-7; no clear D. Germline-derived CDR1 and CDR2 are SGHRS and YFSETQ. The CDR3 runs to 15 residues. V was cut by 5 bases and J by 0 bases, with 15 bases left in between. This chain's CDR3 is CASRFPDRPSYEQYF. The CDR3 DNA follows: TGCGCCAGCAGGTTTCCAGATAGACCCTCCTACGAGCAGTACTTC.

The V gene is TRBV6-5, the J gene TRBJ2-5; 8 positions match TRBD2. Germline CDR1 reads MNHEY; CDR2 reads SVGAGI. Unmatched junction bases numbered 6, after V lost 4 bases and J lost 5 bases. This CDR3 region has 14 residues. The CDR3 region has the DNA TGTGCCAGCAGTTCGGGAGGGGAAACGGAGACCCAGTACTTC. Translation: CASSSGGETETQYF.

V usage is TRBV4-3 and J usage is TRBJ2-2; TRBD2 agrees at 11 bases. Trimming at V came to 4 bases and at J to 1 base, leaving 11 bases not matched to a gene. Germline CDR1 and CDR2: LGHNA and YSLEER. This CDR3 contains 19 residues. In DNA, the CDR3 is TGCGCCAGCAGCCCTGCCGGGACTAGCGGCTACTGGAACACCGGGGAGCTGTTTTTT. This sequence encodes CASSPAGTSGYWNTGELFF.

This chain uses TRBV30 with TRBJ2-5; 10 nucleotides match TRBD2. This CDR3 comprises 13 residues. The junction had 2 bases not matched to a gene; V was cut back by 3 bases and J by 4 bases. The V gene's germline CDR1 is GTSNPN and CDR2 SVGIG (reference sequence). CDR3 in DNA: TGTGCCTGGAGGCTAGCGGGAGTAGAGACCCAGTACTTC. It specifies CAWRLAGVETQYF.

The chain couples TRBV6-1 to TRBJ2-1, with D unclear. The CDR3 has 14 amino acids. V gave up 7 bases and J gave up 2 bases, with 12 bases separating them. Germline values: CDR1 MNHNS, CDR2 SASEGT. CDR3 amino acids: CASTLRSTYNEQFF. DNA of the CDR3: TGTGCCAGCACCCTGAGGTCTACCTACAATGAGCAGTTCTTC.

This clone was detected only a few times. The chain combines TRBV5-1 with TRBJ2-7, with 10 nucleotides matching TRBD2. The length of the CDR3 is 16 residues. Germline lookup yields CDR1 SGHRS and CDR2 YFSETQ. V was clipped by 4 bases and J by 3 bases; unmatched bases: 10. The CDR3 reads CASSPYTSGNRYEQYF. The CDR3 DNA is TGCGCCAGCAGCCCCTATACTAGCGGGAATCGCTACGAGCAGTACTTC.

The rearrangement joins TRBV11-2 to TRBJ2-5; weak D call: TRBD1 (5 bases). CDR1 is SGHAT and CDR2 is FQNNGV in the germline V gene. The CDR3 contains 14 residues. Trimming took 4 bases from V and 5 from J, leaving 14 bases between them. The CDR3 region is CASSSTQGFETQYF. The CDR3 region has the DNA TGTGCCAGCAGCTCGACCCAGGGTTTCGAGACCCAGTACTTC.

The chain employs TRBV7-2 and TRBJ2-3; TRBD2 aligns across 8 bases. CDR1 is SGHTA, CDR2 FQGNSA, per germline. The CDR3 loop spans 19 amino acids. V shed 4 bases, J shed 0 bases, and the junction held 15 bases outside the gene matches. In nucleotides, the CDR3 is TGTGCCAGCAGCTCCTCCCTCCTAGCGGGTACTACTAGCACAGATACGCAGTATTTT. This codes for CASSSSLLAGTTSTDTQYF.

The chain joins TRBV5-1 to TRBJ2-7, with D uncertain. Germline V gives CDR1 SGHRS, CDR2 YFSETQ. Trimming took 0 bases from V and 2 from J, leaving 6 bases between them. CDR3 length: 13 amino acids. This chain's CDR3 is CASSLDSAYEQYF. Here the CDR3 DNA reads TGCGCCAGCAGCTTGGACTCCGCCTACGAGCAGTACTTC.